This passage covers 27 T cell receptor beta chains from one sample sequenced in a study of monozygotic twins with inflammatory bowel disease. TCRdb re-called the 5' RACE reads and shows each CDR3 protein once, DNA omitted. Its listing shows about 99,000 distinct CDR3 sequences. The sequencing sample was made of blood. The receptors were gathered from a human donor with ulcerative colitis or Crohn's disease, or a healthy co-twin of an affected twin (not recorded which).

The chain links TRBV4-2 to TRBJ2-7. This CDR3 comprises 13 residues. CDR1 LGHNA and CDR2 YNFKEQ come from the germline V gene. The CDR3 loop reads CASSQGFLVEQYF.

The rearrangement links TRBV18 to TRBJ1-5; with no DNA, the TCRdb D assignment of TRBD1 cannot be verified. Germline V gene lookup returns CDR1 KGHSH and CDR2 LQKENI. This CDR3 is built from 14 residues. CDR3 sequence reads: CASSPEDRGRPQHF.

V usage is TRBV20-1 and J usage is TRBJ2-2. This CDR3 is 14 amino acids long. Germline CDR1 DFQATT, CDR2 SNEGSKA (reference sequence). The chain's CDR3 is CSAARKPNTGELFF.

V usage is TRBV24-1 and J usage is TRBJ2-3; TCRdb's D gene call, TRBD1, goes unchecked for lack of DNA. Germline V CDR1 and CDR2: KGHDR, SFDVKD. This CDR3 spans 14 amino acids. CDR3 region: CATSESQGWDTQYF.

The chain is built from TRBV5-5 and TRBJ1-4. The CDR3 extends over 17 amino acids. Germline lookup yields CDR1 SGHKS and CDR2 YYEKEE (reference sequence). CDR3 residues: CASSLRQPRDFNEKLFF.

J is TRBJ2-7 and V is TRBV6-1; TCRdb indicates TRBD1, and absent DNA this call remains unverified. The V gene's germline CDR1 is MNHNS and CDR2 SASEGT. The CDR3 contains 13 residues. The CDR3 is CASTQGDSREQYF.

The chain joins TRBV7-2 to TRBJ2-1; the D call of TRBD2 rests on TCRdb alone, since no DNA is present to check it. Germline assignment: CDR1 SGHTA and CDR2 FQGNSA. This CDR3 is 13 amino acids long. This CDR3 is CASSLTSINEQFF.

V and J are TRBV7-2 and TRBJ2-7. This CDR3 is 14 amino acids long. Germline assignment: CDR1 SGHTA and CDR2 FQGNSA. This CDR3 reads CASSLDVRAYEQYF.

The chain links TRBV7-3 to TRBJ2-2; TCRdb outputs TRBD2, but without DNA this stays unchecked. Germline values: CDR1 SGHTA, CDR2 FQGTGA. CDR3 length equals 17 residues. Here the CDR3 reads CASSLIPSGGDTGELFF.

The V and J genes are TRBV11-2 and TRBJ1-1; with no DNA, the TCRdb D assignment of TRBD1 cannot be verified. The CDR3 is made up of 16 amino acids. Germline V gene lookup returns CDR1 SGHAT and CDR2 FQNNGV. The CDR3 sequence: CASSLGRQKMNTEAFF.

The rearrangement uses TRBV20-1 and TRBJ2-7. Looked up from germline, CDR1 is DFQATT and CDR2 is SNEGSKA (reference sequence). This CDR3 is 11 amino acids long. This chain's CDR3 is CSADSSYEQYF.

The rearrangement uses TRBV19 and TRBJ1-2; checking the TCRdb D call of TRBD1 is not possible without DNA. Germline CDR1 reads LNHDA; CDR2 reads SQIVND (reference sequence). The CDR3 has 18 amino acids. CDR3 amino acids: CASSINRDHFSGYYGYTF.

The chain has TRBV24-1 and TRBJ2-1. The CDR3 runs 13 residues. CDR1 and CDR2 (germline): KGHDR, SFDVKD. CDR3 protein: CATSLNLRGEQFF.

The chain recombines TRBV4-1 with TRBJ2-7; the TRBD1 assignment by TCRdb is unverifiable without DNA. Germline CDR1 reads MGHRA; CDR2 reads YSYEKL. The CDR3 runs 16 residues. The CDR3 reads CASSRPSRQGDYEQYF.

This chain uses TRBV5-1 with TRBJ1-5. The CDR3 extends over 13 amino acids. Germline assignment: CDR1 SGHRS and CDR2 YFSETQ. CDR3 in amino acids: CASSLGGYQPQHF.

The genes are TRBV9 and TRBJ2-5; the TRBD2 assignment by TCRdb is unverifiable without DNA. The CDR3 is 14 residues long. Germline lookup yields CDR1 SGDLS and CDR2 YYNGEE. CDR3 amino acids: CASSILAGQETQYF.

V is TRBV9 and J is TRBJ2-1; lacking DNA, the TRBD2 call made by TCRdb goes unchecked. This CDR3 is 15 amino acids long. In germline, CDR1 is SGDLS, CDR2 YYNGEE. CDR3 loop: CASSAAGTTNNEQFF.

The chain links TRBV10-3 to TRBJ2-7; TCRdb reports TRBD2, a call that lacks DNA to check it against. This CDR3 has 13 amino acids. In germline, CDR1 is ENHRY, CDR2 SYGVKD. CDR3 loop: CATGTSGSYEQYF.

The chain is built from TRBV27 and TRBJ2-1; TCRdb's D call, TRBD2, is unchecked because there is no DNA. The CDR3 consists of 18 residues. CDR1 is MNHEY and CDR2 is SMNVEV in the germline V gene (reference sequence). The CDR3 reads CASSLVRTSTPSYNEQFF.

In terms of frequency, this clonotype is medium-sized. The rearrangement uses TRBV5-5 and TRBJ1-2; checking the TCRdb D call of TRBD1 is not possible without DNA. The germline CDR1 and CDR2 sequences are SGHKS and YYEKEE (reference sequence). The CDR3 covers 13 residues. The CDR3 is CASSGLTGDGYTF. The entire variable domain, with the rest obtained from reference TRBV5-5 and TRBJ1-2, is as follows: DAGVTQSPTHLIKTRGQQVTLRCSPISGHKSVSWYQQVLGQGPQFIFQYYEKEERGRGNFPDRFSARQFPNYSSELNVNALLLGDSALYLCASSGLTGDGYTFGSGTRLTVV.

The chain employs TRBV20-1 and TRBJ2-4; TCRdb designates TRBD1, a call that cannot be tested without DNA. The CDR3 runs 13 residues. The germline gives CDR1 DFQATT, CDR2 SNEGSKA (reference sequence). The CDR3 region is CSAPTGPKNIQYF.

The CDR3 reads CASSLKLWGQPQHF. The chain recombines TRBV7-2 with TRBJ1-5. Germline lookup yields CDR1 SGHTA and CDR2 FQGNSA. The CDR3 is 14 amino acids.

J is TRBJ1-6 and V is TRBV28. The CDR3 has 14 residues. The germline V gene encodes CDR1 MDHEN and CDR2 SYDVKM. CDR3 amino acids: CASSFPGSGSPLHF.

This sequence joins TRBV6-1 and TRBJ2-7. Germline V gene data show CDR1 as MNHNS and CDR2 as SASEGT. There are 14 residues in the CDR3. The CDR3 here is CASSENGWEYEQYF.

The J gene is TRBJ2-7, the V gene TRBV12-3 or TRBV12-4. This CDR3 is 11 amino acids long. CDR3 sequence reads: CASSHNYEQYF.

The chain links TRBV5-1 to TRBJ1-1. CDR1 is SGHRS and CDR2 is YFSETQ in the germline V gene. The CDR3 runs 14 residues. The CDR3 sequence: CASSLTEMNTEAFF.

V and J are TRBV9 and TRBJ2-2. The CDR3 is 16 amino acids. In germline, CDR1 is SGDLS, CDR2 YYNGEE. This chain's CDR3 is CASSVDSQTNTGELFF.